These 26 T cell receptor beta chains were all obtained from the same sample, sequenced in a study of somatic mutations in cytotoxic T cells in rheumatoid arthritis (dated by TCRdb to about 2017). The library was prepared using the immunoSEQ multiplex PCR assay. The clones in this table, taken by TCRdb from immuneACCESS, are in-frame only. Not every clone is retained; where verified, under half of the shortfall comes from an unresolved V gene, and the cause of the rest is unknown. Present in this sample are 20,000 or so clones, 74% of which were seen just once. About 5.7% of the sample comes from the top ten. The source material was CD8+ T cells sorted from blood. The receptor source for this set is a man between 60 and 70 years old in good health.

The rearrangement uses TRBV6-5 and TRBJ2-7; no definite D call. Per germline, CDR1 MNHEY and CDR2 SVGAGI. The CDR3 sequence is 15 residues long. V was pared by 1 base and J by 2 bases, with 12 bases between. The CDR3 nucleotides are TGTGCCAGCAGTTACTTAGTCGAAAGCCCCTACGAGCAGTACTTC. Its protein is CASSYLVESPYEQYF.

The J gene is TRBJ1-1, the V gene TRBV4-1; 9 bases agree with TRBD1. Germline lookup yields CDR1 MGHRA and CDR2 YSYEKL. V was clipped by 5 bases and J by 6 bases; unmatched bases: 4. This CDR3 is built from 13 residues. The CDR3 region has the DNA TGCGCCAGCAGCGTACAGGGGGCCCCTGAAGCTTTCTTT. Protein: CASSVQGAPEAFF.

This rearrangement joins TRBV27 to TRBJ2-7; a possible D gene is TRBD2 (5 bases). The CDR3 loop spans 14 amino acids. The ends were cut back, 0 bases at V and 6 bases at J, with 12 bases in the middle. Germline V gene lookup returns CDR1 MNHEY and CDR2 SMNVEV (reference sequence). The CDR3 loop reads CASSLSSLAGEQYF. The CDR3 bases are TGTGCCAGCAGTTTATCTTCGCTAGCTGGCGAGCAGTACTTC.

The CDR3 region has the DNA TGTGCCAGCAGCCAGGGCCAGGGACTCGCCGATACGCAGTATTTT. This sequence encodes CASSQGQGLADTQYF. The chain recombines TRBV5-8 with TRBJ2-3; tentatively, D is TRBD2 (6 bases). The length of the CDR3 is 15 residues. Germline CDR1 SGHTS, CDR2 YDEGEE. V lost 4 bases and J 6 bases, leaving 18 bases between the germline ends.

The chain is built from TRBV27 and TRBJ2-7; 7 nucleotides match TRBD2. V gave up 4 bases and J gave up 6 bases; unmatched junction bases: 6. Germline values: CDR1 MNHEY, CDR2 SMNVEV (reference sequence). The CDR3 consists of 13 residues. DNA for the CDR3: TGTGCCAGCAGTTCGGTTTTAGCGGGCGAGCAGTACTTC. It is translated as CASSSVLAGEQYF.

The CDR3 DNA sequence: TGTGCCAGCAGCCGCCGCGAGGGGGGGCGGGCCAAAAACATTCAGTACTTC. Translating gives CASSRREGGRAKNIQYF. This chain joins TRBV13 and TRBJ2-4; D is possibly TRBD2 (7 bases). CDR3 size: 17 residues. The V gene lost 5 bases and the J gene lost 1 base, with 18 bases spanning the gap. CDR1 PRHDT and CDR2 FYEKMQ come from the germline V gene (reference sequence).

The chain carries TRBV6-5 and TRBJ2-7, with unresolved D. Trimming removed 5 bases at V and 6 bases at J, with 8 bases between. CDR1 MNHEY and CDR2 SVGAGI come from the germline V gene. This CDR3 contains 11 residues. The CDR3 reads CASSPSGEQYF. The CDR3 bases are TGTGCCAGCAGTCCCTCAGGCGAGCAGTACTTC.

A few counts support this clone. This sequence joins TRBV25-1 and TRBJ2-7, with 8 positions matching TRBD1. V shed 5 bases, J shed 2 bases, and the junction held 2 bases outside the gene matches. Germline CDR1 is MGHDK and CDR2 is SYGVNS. This CDR3 has 13 residues. The DNA of the CDR3 is TGTGCCAGCAGTACACAGGGGGCCTACGAGCAGTACTTC. It specifies CASSTQGAYEQYF.

This clone turned up a few times. The chain joins TRBV5-4 to TRBJ1-2; TRBD1 matches at 10 bases. Germline CDR1 SGHNT, CDR2 YYREEE (reference sequence). This CDR3 contains 13 residues. Losses at the gene ends were 5 bases for V and 8 bases for J; bases not matched to a gene: 6. The CDR3 loop reads CASRTGGTNGYTF. As DNA, the CDR3 is TGTGCCAGCAGGACAGGGGGCACCAACGGCTACACCTTC.

V gene TRBV5-1 combines with J gene TRBJ2-5; weak D call: TRBD2 (5 bases). From germline, CDR1 is SGHRS and CDR2 YFSETQ. This CDR3 has 15 residues. With 5 bases removed from V and 5 bases from J, the gap between germline ends came to 19 bases. The CDR3 is CASSIGSGGPETQYF. Written as DNA, the CDR3 is TGCGCCAGCAGTATAGGAAGCGGAGGTCCCGAGACCCAGTACTTC. The variable domain in full, completed from reference TRBV5-1 and TRBJ2-5, reads KAGVTQTPRYLIKTRGQQVTLSCSPISGHRSVSWYQQTPGQGLQFLFEYFSETQRNKGNFPGRFSGRQFSNSRSEMNVSTLELGDSALYLCASSIGSGGPETQYFGPGTRLLVL.

CDR3 nucleotides: TGTGCCAGCAGCCCCAGACAGACTGCAACTAATGAAAAACTGTTTTTT. This sequence encodes CASSPRQTATNEKLFF. The chain uses TRBV7-9 and TRBJ1-4; tentative D call: TRBD1 (5 bases). Looked up from germline, CDR1 is SEHNR and CDR2 is FQNEAQ (reference sequence). V was cut by 5 bases and J by 0 bases, with 13 bases left in between. The CDR3 totals 16 residues.

V and J are TRBV7-3 and TRBJ2-7; tentative D call: TRBD2 (5 bases). The CDR3 runs to 14 residues. Germline V lookup: CDR1 SGHTA, CDR2 FQGTGA. V gave up 2 bases and J gave up 5 bases, with 13 bases separating them. The CDR3 protein is CASSLVPGSHEQYF. The CDR3 DNA is TGTGCCAGCAGCTTAGTCCCGGGATCCCACGAGCAGTACTTC.

The chain joins TRBV7-9 to TRBJ2-1, with D perhaps TRBD1 (6 bases). With 6 bases removed from V and 4 bases from J, the gap between germline ends came to 16 bases. CDR1 SEHNR and CDR2 FQNEAQ come from the germline V gene (reference sequence). The CDR3 extends over 15 amino acids. CDR3 nucleotides: TGTGCCAGCAGTCCGACCCTGGACAGTTACAATGAGCAGTTCTTC. It yields the protein CASSPTLDSYNEQFF. Combining the CDR3 with reference TRBV7-9 and TRBJ2-1 gives the whole variable domain DTGVSQNPRHKITKRGQNVTFRCDPISEHNRLYWYRQTLGQGPEFLTYFQNEAQLEKSRLLSDRFSAERPKGSFSTLEIQRTEQGDSAMYLCASSPTLDSYNEQFFGPGTRLTVL.

This sequence joins TRBV9 and TRBJ1-2; no clear D. The CDR3 extends over 13 amino acids. Germline CDR1 reads SGDLS; CDR2 reads YYNGEE. V dropped 0 bases and J dropped 1 base, with 4 bases sitting between them. The CDR3 region has the DNA TGTGCCAGCAGCGTAGCGGTTAACTATGGCTACACCTTC. This codes for CASSVAVNYGYTF. Drawing the rest from reference TRBV9 and TRBJ1-2, the complete variable domain is DSGVTQTPKHLITATGQRVTLRCSPRSGDLSVYWYQQSLDQGLQFLIQYYNGEERAKGNILERFSAQQFPDLHSELNLSSLELGDSALYFCASSVAVNYGYTFGSGTRLTVV.

The genes are TRBV5-4 and TRBJ2-5; TRBD2 matches at 8 bases. This CDR3 spans 17 amino acids. Germline V gives CDR1 SGHNT, CDR2 YYREEE (reference sequence). Trimming took 3 bases from V and 4 from J; bases not matched to a gene: 14. CDR3 residues: CASSSRFSGAIAETQYF. The DNA for the CDR3 is TGTGCCAGCAGCTCGCGATTTAGCGGGGCCATAGCAGAGACCCAGTACTTC.

The count of this clone is one. The chain is built from TRBV11-2 and TRBJ1-2; no clear D. CDR3 length equals 13 residues. V was cut by 3 bases and J by 0 bases, with 5 bases left in between. Germline V lookup: CDR1 SGHAT, CDR2 FQNNGV. Written as DNA, the CDR3 is TGTGCCAGCAGCTTTGGAGCTAACTATGGCTACACCTTC. Translation gives CASSFGANYGYTF. Using reference TRBV11-2 and TRBJ1-2 for the parts outside the CDR3, the full variable domain is EAGVAQSPRYKIIEKRQSVAFWCNPISGHATLYWYQQILGQGPKLLIQFQNNGVVDDSQLPKDRFSAERLKGVDSTLKIQPAKLEDSAVYLCASSFGANYGYTFGSGTRLTVV.

The rearrangement uses TRBV7-3 and TRBJ2-1, with a tentative D call TRBD2 (6 bases). This CDR3 is built from 15 residues. V was shortened by 6 bases and J by 0 bases, with 12 bases between the two germline ends. The germline V gene encodes CDR1 SGHTA and CDR2 FQGTGA. The CDR3, as DNA: TGTGCCAGCAGGTCCCTAGCGAGCTCCTACAATGAGCAGTTCTTC. This translates into CASRSLASSYNEQFF.

The chain joins TRBV7-2 to TRBJ1-1; D perhaps matches TRBD1 (6 bases). This CDR3 contains 14 residues. The V gene's germline CDR1 is SGHTA and CDR2 FQGNSA. Trimming removed 4 bases from V and 1 base from J, with 10 bases in between. The CDR3 is CASSSGAGNTEAFF. CDR3 DNA: TGTGCCAGCAGCTCAGGGGCAGGGAACACTGAAGCTTTCTTT.

The gene calls are TRBV2 and TRBJ2-1, with D possibly TRBD1 on 5 matching bases. The CDR3 is 16 residues long. Deletions cut 3 bases from V and 8 bases from J, with 20 bases between. CDR1 and CDR2 from the germline V gene are SNHLY and FYNNEI. The CDR3 region is CASSESQLRVGYEQFF. The CDR3 region has the DNA TGTGCCAGCAGTGAGAGCCAGCTCAGGGTCGGCTATGAGCAGTTCTTC.

This clone was seen just once. The J gene is TRBJ2-7, the V gene TRBV19, with D possibly matching TRBD1 (5 bases). The CDR3 spans 19 residues. Between the trimmed V and J ends, which lost 6 bases and 4 bases, there was a span of 31 bases. In germline, CDR1 is LNHDA, CDR2 SQIVND (reference sequence). As DNA, the CDR3 is TGTGCCAGTAGGGGAATCGGGCAGGCCCAGGGTCGCCCAGTGTACGAGCAGTACTTC. Amino acid sequence: CASRGIGQAQGRPVYEQYF.

The V call is TRBV6-6, the J call TRBJ2-1; 8 positions agree with TRBD2. Losses at the gene ends were 2 bases for V and 4 bases for J; bases not matched to a gene: 4. Germline V gene sequence: CDR1 MNHNY, CDR2 SVGAGI (reference sequence). The CDR3 has 15 amino acids. This CDR3 reads CASSYQTGGYNEQFF. CDR3 nucleotides: TGTGCCAGCAGTTACCAGACGGGAGGGTACAATGAGCAGTTCTTC.

V is TRBV27 and J is TRBJ2-1, with D possibly matching TRBD2 (6 bases). CDR1 and CDR2 from the germline V gene are MNHEY and SMNVEV (reference sequence). Trimming stripped 4 bases from V and 5 bases from J, with 9 bases between. This CDR3 has 13 residues. CDR3 in DNA: TGTGCCAGCAGTTGGGGACTGGACAATGAGCAGTTCTTC. It is translated as CASSWGLDNEQFF.

The rearrangement joins TRBV6-1 to TRBJ2-1, with 8 bases identical to TRBD2. The CDR3 consists of 15 residues. Germline values: CDR1 MNHNS, CDR2 SASEGT. The trim removed 0 bases at V and 2 bases at J, leaving 0 bases unmatched. CDR3 in DNA: TGTGCCAGCAGTGAAGCTAGCGGGACCTACAATGAGCAGTTCTTC. Translating it yields CASSEASGTYNEQFF.

The chain uses TRBV7-9 and TRBJ2-7; tentatively, D is TRBD1 (5 bases). Trimming stripped 2 bases from V and 2 bases from J, with 10 bases between. There are 14 residues in the CDR3. Germline V gives CDR1 SEHNR, CDR2 FQNEAQ (reference sequence). The CDR3 DNA sequence: TGTGCCAGCAGCTTATCAGGGAACCCCTACGAGCAGTACTTC. Translating gives CASSLSGNPYEQYF.

This clone was recorded once. The CDR3 sequence: CASSTGQATYEQYF. The DNA for the CDR3 is TGCGCCAGCAGCACGGGACAGGCGACCTACGAGCAGTACTTC. The chain couples TRBV5-1 to TRBJ2-7; 8 nucleotides align to TRBD1. V lost 4 bases to trimming and J lost 2 bases; unmatched junction nucleotides: 5. The germline V gene encodes CDR1 SGHRS and CDR2 YFSETQ. The CDR3 consists of 14 residues.

The V call is TRBV6-1, the J call TRBJ2-7; 9 positions agree with TRBD1. Trimming removed 11 bases from V and 0 bases from J; junction bases left unmatched: 8. Germline values: CDR1 MNHNS, CDR2 SASEGT. This CDR3 region has 14 residues. The CDR3 here is CASATGGISYEQYF. The CDR3 bases are TGTGCCTCAGCTACAGGGGGCATCTCCTACGAGCAGTACTTC.